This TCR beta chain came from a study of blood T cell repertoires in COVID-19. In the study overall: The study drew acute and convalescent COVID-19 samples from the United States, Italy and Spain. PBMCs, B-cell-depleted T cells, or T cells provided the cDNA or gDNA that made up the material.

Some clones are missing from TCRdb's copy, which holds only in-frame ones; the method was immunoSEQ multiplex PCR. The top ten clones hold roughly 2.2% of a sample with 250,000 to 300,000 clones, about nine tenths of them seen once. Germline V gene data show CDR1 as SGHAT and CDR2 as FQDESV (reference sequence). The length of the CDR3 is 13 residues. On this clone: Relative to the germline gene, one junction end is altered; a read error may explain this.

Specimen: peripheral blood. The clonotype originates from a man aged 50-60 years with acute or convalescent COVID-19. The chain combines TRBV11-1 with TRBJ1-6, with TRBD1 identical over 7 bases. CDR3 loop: CASSGRQGQYSEF. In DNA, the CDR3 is TGTGCCAGCAGCGGAAGACAGGGCCAGTACTCCGAGTTT.